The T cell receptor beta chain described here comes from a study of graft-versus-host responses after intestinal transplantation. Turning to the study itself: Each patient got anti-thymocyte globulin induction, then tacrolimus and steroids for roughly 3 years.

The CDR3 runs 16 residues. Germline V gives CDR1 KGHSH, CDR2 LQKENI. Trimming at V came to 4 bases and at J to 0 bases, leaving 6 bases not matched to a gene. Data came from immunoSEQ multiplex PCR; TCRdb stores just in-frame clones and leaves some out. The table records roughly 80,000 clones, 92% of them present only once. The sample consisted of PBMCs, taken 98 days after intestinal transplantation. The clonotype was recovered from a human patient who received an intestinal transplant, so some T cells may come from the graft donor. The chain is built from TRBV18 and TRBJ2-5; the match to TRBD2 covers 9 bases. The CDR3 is CASSRERGDYQETQYF. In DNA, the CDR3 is TGTGCCAGCTCACGGGAGCGGGGGGATTACCAAGAGACCCAGTACTTC.